This record concerns one T cell receptor (beta chain) sequence. Its matching antigen is unknown. This sample was taken from a study of T-cell memory formation after mild COVID-19. General observations from the study: Whereas later expanders leaned CD4+, clones contracting day 15 to 85 showed a balanced CD4/CD8 makeup.

The V gene end was trimmed by 5 bases and the J gene end by 0 bases; junction bases not matched to a gene: 9. Germline V CDR1 and CDR2: KGHSH, LQKENI. The CDR3 loop spans 16 amino acids. 5'RACE with constant-segment primers yielded barcoded, UMI-tagged TCR alpha and TCR beta cDNA libraries. TCRdb fed the 5' RACE reads into MiXCR, producing one record per CDR3 protein. The sample carries 45,000 to 65,000 distinct CDR3 sequences, 9% to 9.5% recorded once. This chain links TRBV18 with TRBJ1-1; 7 bases match TRBD1. This TCR came from a man aged 18 to 35 who had mild COVID-19 (a few samples of this study predate the infection). Cell type and time point are not known. Material: PBMCs or a T cell subset sorted from them (not recorded which). The CDR3 bases are TGTGCCAGCTCATACTTTCCTCAGGGGGTGAACACTGAAGCTTTCTTT. Protein product: CASSYFPQGVNTEAFF.